The T cell receptor beta chain under discussion was sequenced for a study of cytomegalovirus exposure and HLA in healthy donors. The PCR had 60 Vbeta and 13 Jbeta primers. Profiled with immunoSEQ multiplex PCR; TCRdb holds only in-frame clones, not every one. The sample contains roughly 180,000 clones, approximately 84% of which appear only once. Regarding this clone: Its antigen is unknown.

Points from the study as a whole: A few V segments could not be told apart, such as TRBV6-2 and TRBV6-3, and were left out. As a later analysis revealed, most CMV-associated TCR beta chains appeared HLA-restricted. In an earlier analysis, in some 600 donors, most V segments appeared productive either ~90% or ~30% of the time. A later analysis associated 16,951 TCR beta sequences with HLA alleles at a 0.05 false discovery rate.

The V gene's germline CDR1 is KGHSH and CDR2 LQKENI. The V end was cut by 6 bases, the J end by 1 base, with 15 bases between. CDR3 length equals 15 residues. This receptor was identified in a woman aged 50 to 60 in good health and CMV-seropositive. The specimen sequenced was PBMCs. The V and J genes are TRBV18 and TRBJ2-5; TRBD1 might be the D (6 bases). For the CDR3, the DNA is TGTGCCAGCTCCCAGAGGGGGACGACCCAAGAGACCCAGTACTTC. Its translation: CASSQRGTTQETQYF.